This TCR beta chain was identified in a study of monozygotic twins with inflammatory bowel disease. The CDR3 length is 14 residues. Germline CDR1 SGHRS, CDR2 YFSETQ. TCRdb reprocessed the 5' RACE reads, keeping one entry per CDR3 protein, no DNA. The sample includes around 190,000 distinct CDR3 sequences. The clonotype was recovered from a human donor with ulcerative colitis or Crohn's disease, or a healthy co-twin of an affected twin (not recorded which). The chain couples TRBV5-1 to TRBJ2-2. Sequenced input: blood. The CDR3 sequence: CASSPQIYTGELFF.